The 30 T cell receptor beta chains given below trace back to one sample, sequenced in a study of T cell responses to AZD1222 COVID-19 vaccine. The repertoire was sequenced with immunoSEQ multiplex PCR; TCRdb's copy has only in-frame clones and lacks some. Of approximately 170,000 clones detected, roughly 90% appear once; the ten largest clones hold approximately 4.4%. The specimen was peripheral blood, collected on day 0 of AZD1222 vaccination. These receptors were taken from an adult in good health.

The V gene is TRBV5-1, the J gene TRBJ1-2, with D unclear. Trimming took 0 bases from V and 5 from J, leaving 14 bases between them. The CDR3 has 15 residues. Germline V gene data show CDR1 as SGHRS and CDR2 as YFSETQ. CDR3 nucleotide sequence: TGCGCCAGCAGCTTGGCCGAGGCTTTCCCGTATGGCTACACCTTC. This encodes CASSLAEAFPYGYTF.

Written as DNA, the CDR3 is TGTGCCAGCCTAGCGGGAGGTGCCAATGAGCAGTTCTTC. This translates into CASLAGGANEQFF. J is TRBJ2-1 and V is TRBV27; 11 bases line up with TRBD2. The CDR3 spans 13 residues. Germline assignment: CDR1 MNHEY and CDR2 SMNVEV (reference sequence). V was clipped by 8 bases and J by 6 bases; unmatched bases: 3.

This chain connects TRBV5-1 to TRBJ2-1; 13 bases line up with TRBD2. CDR1 is SGHRS and CDR2 is YFSETQ in the germline V gene. Unmatched junction bases numbered 2, after V lost 0 bases and J lost 8 bases. The CDR3 has 15 amino acids. CDR3 DNA: TGCGCCAGCAGCTTGGGGACTAGCGGGAGACATGAGCAGTTCTTC. It codes for CASSLGTSGRHEQFF.

The rearrangement joins TRBV12-5 to TRBJ2-7; D remains unclear. Trimming took off 5 bases at V and 4 bases at J, with 12 bases between the two ends. The CDR3 is 13 residues long. Germline-derived CDR1 and CDR2 are LGHNT and FRNRAP. The CDR3: CASGLPVGYEQYF. The CDR3 DNA reads TGTGCTAGTGGTCTACCCGTCGGGTACGAGCAGTACTTC.

The V and J genes are TRBV4-1 and TRBJ2-7, with D tentatively TRBD1 or TRBD2 (6 bases each). Trimming pared 0 bases from V and 6 bases from J, leaving 18 bases between. The germline V gene has CDR1 MGHRA and CDR2 YSYEKL. This CDR3 is built from 16 residues. Here the CDR3 DNA reads TGCGCCAGCAGCCAAGATCAGTCTGTTGGAGGGGGCGAGCAGTACTTC. Protein: CASSQDQSVGGGEQYF.

The rearrangement joins TRBV4-2 to TRBJ1-5, with a possible D match to TRBD1 (5 bases). Germline V gene lookup returns CDR1 LGHNA and CDR2 YNFKEQ. The germline V and J ends were trimmed by 0 bases and 6 bases, with 6 bases remaining between them. This CDR3 is built from 13 residues. This CDR3 reads CASSQERGQPQHF. CDR3 sequence (DNA): TGTGCCAGCAGCCAAGAAAGGGGTCAGCCCCAGCATTTT.

The rearrangement links TRBV12-3 or TRBV12-4 to TRBJ1-2; tentatively, D is TRBD1 (5 bases). V was pared by 5 bases and J by 5 bases, with 9 bases between. CDR3 size: 12 residues. The CDR3 region is CASSGGGYGYTF. Here the CDR3 DNA reads TGTGCCAGCAGTGGCGGGGGGTATGGCTACACCTTC.

CDR3 loop: CATSDSVSGTRTDTQYF. CDR3 coding DNA: TGTGCCACCAGTGATTCCGTCAGCGGGACACGCACAGATACGCAGTATTTT. The chain combines TRBV24-1 with TRBJ2-3, with a tentative D call TRBD2 (7 bases). Germline V gene sequence: CDR1 KGHDR, CDR2 SFDVKD. V gave up 2 bases and J gave up 1 base, with 15 bases separating them. This CDR3 is 17 amino acids long.

This clone was seen just once. This chain joins TRBV10-3 and TRBJ1-5; 8 nucleotides align to TRBD1. The CDR3 totals 15 residues. The germline V gene encodes CDR1 ENHRY and CDR2 SYGVKD. The V gene end was trimmed by 2 bases and the J gene end by 1 base; junction bases not matched to a gene: 1. The CDR3 here is CAISEGQGSNQPQHF. The CDR3 region has the DNA TGTGCCATCAGTGAGGGACAGGGAAGCAATCAGCCCCAGCATTTT.

This chain connects TRBV7-9 to TRBJ1-1; D is uncertain. The ends were cut back, 5 bases at V and 6 bases at J, with 13 bases in the middle. The germline CDR1 and CDR2 sequences are SEHNR and FQNEAQ (reference sequence). The CDR3 runs 13 residues. The CDR3: CASSQEAVAEAFF. The CDR3 nucleotides are TGTGCCAGCAGCCAGGAGGCTGTTGCTGAAGCTTTCTTT.

This chain connects TRBV7-9 to TRBJ2-2, with D perhaps TRBD1 (6 bases). Trimming stripped 5 bases from V and 3 bases from J, with 10 bases between. Per germline, CDR1 SEHNR and CDR2 FQNEAQ (reference sequence). This CDR3 contains 14 residues. The CDR3 loop reads CASSVDSDTGELFF. The CDR3 region has the DNA TGTGCCAGCAGCGTGGACAGCGACACCGGGGAGCTGTTTTTT.

The V gene is TRBV4-2, the J gene TRBJ2-3; 8 positions agree with TRBD2. Germline V CDR1 and CDR2: LGHNA, YNFKEQ. The CDR3 spans 22 residues. Germline trimming cut 1 base from V and 4 bases from J; bases unmatched to any gene: 25. CDR3 loop: CASSQGPHTTSSSREGADTQYF. DNA for the CDR3: TGTGCCAGCAGCCAAGGGCCGCATACTACTAGCAGCTCCCGGGAGGGGGCAGATACGCAGTATTTT.

This sequence joins TRBV4-1 and TRBJ1-6; D is uncertain. The CDR3 is made up of 15 amino acids. CDR1 and CDR2 (germline): MGHRA, YSYEKL. Trimming shortened V by 0 bases and J by 7 bases, and 10 bases separated the two germline ends. The chain's CDR3 is CASSQDLLGNSPLHF. CDR3 DNA: TGCGCCAGCAGCCAAGACCTGCTTGGGAATTCACCCCTCCACTTT.

V gene TRBV9 combines with J gene TRBJ1-6; tentatively, D is TRBD1 (5 bases). Germline-derived CDR1 and CDR2 are SGDLS and YYNGEE. The CDR3 is 16 amino acids. V gave up 0 bases and J gave up 7 bases, with 14 bases separating them. The chain's CDR3 is CASSVAAGTINSPLHF. The CDR3 DNA is TGTGCCAGCAGCGTAGCCGCAGGGACGATAAATTCACCCCTCCACTTT.

J is TRBJ2-1 and V is TRBV7-2; 7 positions agree with TRBD2. Germline trimming cut 1 base from V and 10 bases from J; bases unmatched to any gene: 10. The CDR3 loop spans 15 amino acids. The germline CDR1 and CDR2 sequences are SGHTA and FQGNSA. DNA for the CDR3: TGTGCCAGCAGCTTAGTAGCCGGGGGGAAGTTGGAGCAGTTCTTC. Amino acids: CASSLVAGGKLEQFF.

This rearrangement joins TRBV30 to TRBJ1-5; D is unresolved. This CDR3 comprises 13 residues. V lost 2 bases, J lost 6 bases, and 11 bases lay in between. Germline V CDR1 and CDR2: GTSNPN, SVGIG (reference sequence). The CDR3 region has the DNA TGTGCCTGGAGTATGGCTGTAGGTCAGCCCCAGCATTTT. Encoded protein: CAWSMAVGQPQHF. Complete variable domain (other parts from reference TRBV30 and TRBJ1-5): SQTIHQWPATLVQPVGSPLSLECTVEGTSNPNLYWYRQAAGRGLQLLFYSVGIGQISSEVPQNLSASRPQDRQFILSSKKLLLSDSGFYLCAWSMAVGQPQHFGDGTRLSIL.

The chain carries TRBV25-1 and TRBJ2-7; 10 nucleotides line up with TRBD2. Germline loops: CDR1 MGHDK, CDR2 SYGVNS. Losses at the gene ends were 4 bases for V and 4 bases for J; bases not matched to a gene: 4. CDR3 length: 14 amino acids. This chain's CDR3 is CASSVQAGGYEQYF. The CDR3 DNA reads TGTGCCAGCAGTGTGCAAGCGGGAGGGTACGAGCAGTACTTC.

This clone appeared a single time. J is TRBJ1-2 and V is TRBV6-5; 8 nucleotides line up with TRBD1. The germline V gene has CDR1 MNHEY and CDR2 SVGAGI. After removal of 10 bases from V and 8 bases from J, the junction contained 12 bases not matched to a gene. The CDR3 consists of 13 residues. The CDR3 spells CATAQGQVKGYTF. Here the CDR3 DNA reads TGTGCCACCGCACAGGGACAGGTCAAAGGCTACACCTTC.

This sequence joins TRBV19 and TRBJ1-1; D uncertain. In germline, CDR1 is LNHDA, CDR2 SQIVND (reference sequence). V was clipped by 2 bases and J by 5 bases, with 9 bases between them. The CDR3 runs to 13 residues. The CDR3 bases are TGTGCCAGTAGTATATCGGTGAGGACTGAAGCTTTCTTT. Amino acid sequence: CASSISVRTEAFF.

The rearrangement joins TRBV19 to TRBJ1-5; perhaps TRBD1 as D (5 bases). CDR1 and CDR2 (germline): LNHDA, SQIVND (reference sequence). This CDR3 has 12 amino acids. Trimming took off 4 bases at V and 9 bases at J, with 10 bases between the two ends. The CDR3 region is CASSTTAWPQHF. CDR3 DNA sequence: TGTGCCAGTAGTACGACAGCGTGGCCCCAGCATTTT.

V is TRBV19 and J is TRBJ1-5; TRBD1 is a possible D gene (6 bases). V lost 1 base, J lost 2 bases, and 15 bases lay in between. The CDR3 is 17 residues long. CDR1 and CDR2 from the germline V gene are LNHDA and SQIVND (reference sequence). The CDR3 nucleotides read TGTGCCAGTAGTATAGGCACAACAGGGTACGGCAATCAGCCCCAGCATTTT. It codes for CASSIGTTGYGNQPQHF. The variable domain in full, completed from reference TRBV19 and TRBJ1-5, reads DGGITQSPKYLFRKEGQNVTLSCEQNLNHDAMYWYRQDPGQGLRLIYYSQIVNDFQKGDIAEGYSVSREKKESFPLTVTSAQKNPTAFYLCASSIGTTGYGNQPQHFGDGTRLSIL.

The CDR3 here is CASSIQVPPQHF. CDR3 in DNA: TGTGCCAGCAGTATACAGGTCCCGCCCCAGCATTTT. The genes are TRBV28 and TRBJ1-5; possibly TRBD1 for D (5 bases). The ends were cut back, 5 bases at V and 9 bases at J, with 11 bases in the middle. Germline loops: CDR1 MDHEN, CDR2 SYDVKM. The CDR3 consists of 12 residues.

The chain links TRBV6-5 to TRBJ2-1; D not resolved. Trimming shortened V by 0 bases and J by 8 bases, and 8 bases separated the two germline ends. The CDR3 sequence is 13 residues long. Per the germline V gene, CDR1 is MNHEY and CDR2 is SVGAGI. The CDR3 protein is CASSYSSPDEQFF. The CDR3 DNA follows: TGTGCCAGCAGTTACTCGAGTCCCGATGAGCAGTTCTTC.

This clone has only one observation. V usage is TRBV19 and J usage is TRBJ1-6; 8 nucleotides align to TRBD1. J was trimmed by 9 bases and V by 5 bases; bases with no gene match: 6. Germline V lookup: CDR1 LNHDA, CDR2 SQIVND (reference sequence). The CDR3 consists of 14 residues. The CDR3 region is CASSSTGQASPLHF. The CDR3 DNA sequence: TGTGCCAGTAGTTCCACGGGACAGGCTTCACCCCTCCACTTT. Together with reference TRBV19 and TRBJ1-6, the CDR3 gives the full variable domain: DGGITQSPKYLFRKEGQNVTLSCEQNLNHDAMYWYRQDPGQGLRLIYYSQIVNDFQKGDIAEGYSVSREKKESFPLTVTSAQKNPTAFYLCASSSTGQASPLHFGNGTRLTVT.

This chain uses TRBV6-1 with TRBJ1-2, with D possibly being TRBD1 (6 bases). Germline V gene data show CDR1 as MNHNS and CDR2 as SASEGT. The CDR3 contains 13 residues. V shed 7 bases and J shed 4 bases, with 13 bases lying between them. Here the CDR3 reads CASTPGQRYGYTF. As DNA, the CDR3 is TGTGCCAGCACCCCCGGACAGCGCTATGGCTACACCTTC.

J is TRBJ2-7 and V is TRBV28; 12 positions agree with TRBD1. V shed 8 bases and J 3 bases; nucleotides not matched to a gene: 11. This CDR3 is 16 amino acids long. In germline, CDR1 is MDHEN, CDR2 SYDVKM. The CDR3: CASAGTGGTGFYEQYF. In DNA, the CDR3 is TGTGCCAGCGCAGGGACAGGGGGCACGGGCTTCTACGAGCAGTACTTC.

In the case of this clone: Germline is not matched at one junction end, which may reflect a read error. The chain combines TRBV11-3 with TRBJ2-1, with a weak D call TRBD1 (6 bases). This CDR3 has 14 residues. Germline CDR1 is SGHNT and CDR2 is YENEEA. This CDR3 reads CASSSQGSYYEQFF. The CDR3 bases are TGTGCCAGCAGCTCACAGGGCAGCTACTATGAGCAGTTCTTC.

This rearrangement joins TRBV27 to TRBJ2-2; 8 nucleotides line up with TRBD1. In germline, CDR1 is MNHEY, CDR2 SMNVEV (reference sequence). Germline trimming cut 5 bases from V and 7 bases from J; bases unmatched to any gene: 12. This CDR3 region has 16 residues. The CDR3 DNA reads TGTGCCAGCAGTGAACGAGTCAGGGGGCGAATCGGGGAGCTGTTTTTT. It specifies CASSERVRGRIGELFF.

This clone was detected only once. The chain is built from TRBV30 and TRBJ2-7; D tentatively fits TRBD1 or TRBD2 (5 bases each). Germline V lookup: CDR1 GTSNPN, CDR2 SVGIG (reference sequence). This CDR3 spans 12 amino acids. Deletions cut 0 bases from V and 6 bases from J, with 9 bases between. The DNA of the CDR3 is TGTGCCTGGAGTGTCTGGGACCCCGAGCAGTACTTC. Its protein is CAWSVWDPEQYF.

V gene TRBV11-3 combines with J gene TRBJ2-5; TRBD1 is a possible D gene (5 bases). CDR1 SGHNT and CDR2 YENEEA come from the germline V gene. CDR3 size: 15 residues. V dropped 5 bases and J dropped 3 bases, with 16 bases sitting between them. The CDR3 spells CASSTNSAGKETQYF. DNA for the CDR3: TGTGCCAGCAGCACCAACTCCGCAGGGAAAGAGACCCAGTACTTC. Full variable domain (outside the CDR3, taken from reference TRBV11-3 and TRBJ2-5): EAGVVQSPRYKIIEKKQPVAFWCNPISGHNTLYWYLQNLGQGPELLIRYENEEAVDDSQLPKDRFSAERLKGVDSTLKIQPAELGDSAVYLCASSTNSAGKETQYFGPGTRLLVL.